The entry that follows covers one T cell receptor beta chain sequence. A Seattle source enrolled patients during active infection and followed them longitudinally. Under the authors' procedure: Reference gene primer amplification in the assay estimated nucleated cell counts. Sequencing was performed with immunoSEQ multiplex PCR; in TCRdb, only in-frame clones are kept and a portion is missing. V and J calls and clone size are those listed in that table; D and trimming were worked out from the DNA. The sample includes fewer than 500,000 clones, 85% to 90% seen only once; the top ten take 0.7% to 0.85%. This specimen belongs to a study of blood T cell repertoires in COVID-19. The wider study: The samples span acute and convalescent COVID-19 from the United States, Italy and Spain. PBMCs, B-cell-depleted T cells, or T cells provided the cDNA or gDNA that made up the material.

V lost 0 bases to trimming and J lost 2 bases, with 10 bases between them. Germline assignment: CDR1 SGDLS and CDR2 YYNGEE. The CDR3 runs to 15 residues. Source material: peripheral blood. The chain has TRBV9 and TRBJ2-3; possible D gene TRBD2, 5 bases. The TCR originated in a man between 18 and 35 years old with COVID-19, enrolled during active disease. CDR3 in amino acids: CASSVGVGLTDTQYF. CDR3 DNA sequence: TGTGCCAGCAGCGTAGGTGTCGGACTCACAGATACGCAGTATTTT.